Sequencing of this T cell receptor beta chain was carried out in a study of T-cell memory formation after mild COVID-19. V was trimmed by 0 bases and J by 4 bases, leaving 9 bases between them. Germline CDR1 DFQATT, CDR2 SNEGSKA (reference sequence). This CDR3 spans 13 amino acids. TCRdb reprocessed the 5' RACE reads via MiXCR and lists one record per CDR3 protein. This sample has fewer than 300,000 distinct CDR3 sequences; 16% occur once, and the top ten carry approximately 20%. The TCR comes from a man aged 18 to 30 who had mild COVID-19 (a few samples of this study predate the infection). Cell type and time point are not known. Sample: PBMCs or a T cell subset sorted from them (not recorded which). This rearrangement joins TRBV20-1 to TRBJ1-2; no clear D gene. CDR3 sequence (DNA): TGCAGTGCTAGAGACATTCGGGGCTATGGCTACACCTTC. As protein: CSARDIRGYGYTF.